This T cell receptor beta chain was observed in a study of control samples from healthy donors and cancer patients. This clone has a single count. The method was immunoSEQ multiplex PCR; TCRdb's version includes in-frame clones alone and lacks a portion of them. The sample yields 200,000 or so clones, roughly 94% seen once. The material sequenced was blood. This receptor was obtained from a middle-aged man in good health.

CDR3 amino acids: CATSRGINQPQHF. The CDR3 nucleotides are TGTGCCACCAGCAGGGGTATCAATCAGCCCCAGCATTTT. The rearrangement joins TRBV19 to TRBJ1-5; tentatively, D is TRBD1 (6 bases). With 10 bases removed from V and 3 bases from J, the gap between germline ends came to 13 bases. The V gene's germline CDR1 is LNHDA and CDR2 SQIVND (reference sequence). The CDR3 loop spans 13 amino acids.